The sequence of this TCR beta chain was determined in a study of CD4 T cells in relation to SARS-CoV-2 and coronaviruses. Germline values: CDR1 LGHDT, CDR2 YNNKEL (reference sequence). Deletions cut 1 base from V and 2 bases from J, with 6 bases between. The CDR3 extends over 13 amino acids. Concerning this clone: Its antigen is not identified.

Repertoires were generated with immunoSEQ multiplex PCR, while TCRdb's copy carries only in-frame clones and drops some. The sample consists of some 37,000 clones, around 80% of them appearing once. The chain couples TRBV3-1 (or the pseudogene TRBV3-2) to TRBJ2-7; the D is unclear. The source material was memory CD4+ T cells from PBMCs, cultured in vitro. This TCR was sampled from an adult with COVID-19. The CDR3 nucleotides are TGTGCCAGCAGCCAAGTAGGGACCTACGAGCAGTACTTC. Its translation: CASSQVGTYEQYF.